The 2 T cell receptor beta chains reported below all come from one sample, sequenced in a study of cytomegalovirus exposure and HLA in healthy donors. Produced via immunoSEQ multiplex PCR; TCRdb's table is partial and in-frame only. The profile shows tens of thousands of clones, roughly 93% of them singletons. The sequenced material came from PBMCs. These receptors were taken from a young woman in good health and CMV-seronegative.

CDR3 DNA: TGCAGTGCTAGAGTACCGGGCGAGCAGTACTTC. Encoded protein: CSARVPGEQYF. The chain is built from TRBV20-1 and TRBJ2-7; no firm D call. V was cut by 1 base and J by 6 bases, with 7 bases left in between. Germline V lookup: CDR1 DFQATT, CDR2 SNEGSKA (reference sequence). This CDR3 contains 11 residues.

CDR3 loop: CASSAWMGTANTGELFF. The CDR3 nucleotides are TGTGCCAGTAGCGCATGGATGGGGACAGCGAACACCGGGGAGCTGTTTTTT. The chain couples TRBV19 to TRBJ2-2; the match to TRBD1 covers 7 bases. CDR1 is LNHDA, CDR2 SQIVND, per germline (reference sequence). The CDR3 length is 17 residues. The J segment lost 0 bases and the V segment lost 6 bases, leaving 10 bases of the junction unmatched.